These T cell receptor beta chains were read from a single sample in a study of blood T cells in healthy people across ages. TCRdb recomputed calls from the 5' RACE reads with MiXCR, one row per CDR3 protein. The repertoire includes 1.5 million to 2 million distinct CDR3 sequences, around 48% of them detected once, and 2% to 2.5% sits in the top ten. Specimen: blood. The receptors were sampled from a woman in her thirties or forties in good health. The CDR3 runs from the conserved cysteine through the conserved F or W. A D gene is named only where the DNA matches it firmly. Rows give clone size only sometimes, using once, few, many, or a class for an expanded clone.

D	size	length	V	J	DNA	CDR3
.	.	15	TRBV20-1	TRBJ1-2	TGCAGTGCTAACAGGGACGGGGCTACAAATTATGGCTACACCTTC	CSANRDGATNYGYTF
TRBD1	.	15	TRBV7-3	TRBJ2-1	TGTGCCAGCAGCTTAATCCAGGGGGTGGACAATGAGCAGTTCTTC	CASSLIQGVDNEQFF
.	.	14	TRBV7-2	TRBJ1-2	TGTGCCAGCAGCTTAGGGGCAGCCCGATATGGCTACACCTTC	CASSLGAARYGYTF
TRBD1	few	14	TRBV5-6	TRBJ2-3	TGTGCCAGCAGCAGGACAGGGTTCACAGATACGCAGTATTTT	CASSRTGFTDTQYF
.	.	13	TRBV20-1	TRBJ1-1	TGCAGTGCTAGGGTCTTAGGAGACACTGAAGCTTTCTTT	CSARVLGDTEAFF
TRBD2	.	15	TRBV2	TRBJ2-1	TGTGCCAGCAGGGACGGGACTAGCGGGGGGGTTGAGCAGTTCTTC	CASRDGTSGGVEQFF
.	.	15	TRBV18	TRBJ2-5	TGTGCCAGCTCACCATACACTCCGGTCGGGGAGACCCAGTACTTC	CASSPYTPVGETQYF
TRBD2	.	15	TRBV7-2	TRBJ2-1	TGTGCCAGCAGCTCCTCTTACGGGGGGGCCTTGAGGCAGTTCTTC	CASSSSYGGALRQFF
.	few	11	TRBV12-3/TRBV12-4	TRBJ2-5	TGTGCCAGCGGTGGGCTACAGACCCAGTACTTC	CASGGLQTQYF
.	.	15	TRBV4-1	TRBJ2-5	TGCGCCAGCAGCCTAAGTGTCAGTTTCCAAGAGACCCAGTACTTC	CASSLSVSFQETQYF
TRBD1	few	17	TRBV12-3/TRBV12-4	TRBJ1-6	TGTGCCAGCCGCGGGGACAGGGGGATCGGCTATAATTCACCCCTCCACTTT	CASRGDRGIGYNSPLHF
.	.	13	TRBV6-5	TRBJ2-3	TGTGCCAGCAGCCCTCGGGAGCGGGATACGCAGTATTTT	CASSPRERDTQYF
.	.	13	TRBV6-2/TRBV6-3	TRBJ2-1	TGTGCCAGCAGTTATTCAGGGGACTATGAGCAGTTCTTC	CASSYSGDYEQFF
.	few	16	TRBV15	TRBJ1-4	TGTGCCACCAGCAGAGATCCGGGTCCGCAGGGAGGAAAACTGTTTTTT	CATSRDPGPQGGKLFF
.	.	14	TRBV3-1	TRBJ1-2	TGTGCCAGCAGCCCCAGCATGGGGGTTGATGGCTACACCTTC	CASSPSMGVDGYTF
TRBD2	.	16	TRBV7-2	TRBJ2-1	TGTGCCAGCAGAACAACGGCGGGGGGGCCGGAAAATGAGCAGTTCTTC	CASRTTAGGPENEQFF
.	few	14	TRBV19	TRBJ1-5	TGTGCCAGTACGGGGGGGCCGAGCAATCAGCCCCAGCATTTT	CASTGGPSNQPQHF
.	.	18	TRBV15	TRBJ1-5	TGTGCCACCAGCAGAGATCGGACAGCCCGGGATTTAGATCAGCCCCAGCATTTT	CATSRDRTARDLDQPQHF
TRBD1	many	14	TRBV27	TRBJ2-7	TGTGCCAGCAGCATAAACAGGGGCTCCTACGAGCAGTACTTC	CASSINRGSYEQYF
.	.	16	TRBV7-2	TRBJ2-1	TGTGCCAGCAAGAACAGTCCTCATTCGTCCTACAATGAGCAGTTCTTC	CASKNSPHSSYNEQFF
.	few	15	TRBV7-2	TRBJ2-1	TGTGCCAGCAGCCTTAATATGCCGGGTTACAATGAGCAGTTCTTC	CASSLNMPGYNEQFF
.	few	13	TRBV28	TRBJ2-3	TGTGCCAGCAGCCTCCTAGCTCCAGATACGCAGTATTTT	CASSLLAPDTQYF
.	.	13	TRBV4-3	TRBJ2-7	TGCGCCAGCAGCCAGACCAGGGAATTTGAGCAGTACTTC	CASSQTREFEQYF
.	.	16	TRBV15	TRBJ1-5	TGTGCCACCAGCCCGAGGAGGACCAGGTACAATCAGCCCCAGCATTTT	CATSPRRTRYNQPQHF
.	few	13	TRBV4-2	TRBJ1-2	TGTGCCAGCAGCCTTCAGGGGAGAGGTGGCTACACCTTC	CASSLQGRGGYTF
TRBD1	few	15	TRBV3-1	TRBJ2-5	TGTGCCAGCACCTCCACAGGGGGCCCTCAAGAGACCCAGTACTTC	CASTSTGGPQETQYF
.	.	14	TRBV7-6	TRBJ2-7	TGTGCCAGCAGCTTTCGGAGGGGGTCCTACGAGCAGTACTTC	CASSFRRGSYEQYF
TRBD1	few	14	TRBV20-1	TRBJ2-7	TGCAGTGCTACAATAGCGGACAGGGGGAACGAGCAGTACTTC	CSATIADRGNEQYF
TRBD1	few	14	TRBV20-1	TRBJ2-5	TGCAGTGCTTCCCGGGACAGGGGATCCCGGGAGCAGTACTTC	CSASRDRGSREQYF
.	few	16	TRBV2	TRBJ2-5	TGTGCCAGCAGCCCCAGCCTTGGCCGGGGAGGAGAGACCCAGTACTTC	CASSPSLGRGGETQYF
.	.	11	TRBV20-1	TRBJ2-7	TGCAGTGCGGACCTAGTCTCCGAGCAGTACTTC	CSADLVSEQYF
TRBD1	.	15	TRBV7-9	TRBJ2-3	TGTGCCAGCAGCCCACCTCAGACAGGGGGGAATACGCAGTATTTT	CASSPPQTGGNTQYF
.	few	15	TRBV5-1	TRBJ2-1	TGCGCCAGCAGCTTGGGCGACAAAGCCTACAATGAGCAGTTCTTC	CASSLGDKAYNEQFF
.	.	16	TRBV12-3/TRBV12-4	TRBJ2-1	TGTGCCAGCAGTTCTCTCCAGAGCAGGACCTACAATGAGCAGTTCTTC	CASSSLQSRTYNEQFF
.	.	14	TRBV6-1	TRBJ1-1	TGTGCCAGCAGCGGATTGGGGAGACGTGCTGAAGCTTTCTTT	CASSGLGRRAEAFF
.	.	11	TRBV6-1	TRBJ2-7	TGTGCCAGCAGCACCCAGGGGTACCGGTACTTC	CASSTQGYRYF
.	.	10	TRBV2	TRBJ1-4	TGTGCCAGCCATAATGAAAAACTGTTTTTT	CASHNEKLFF
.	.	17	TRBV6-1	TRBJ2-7	TGTGCCAGCAGTCGAAGAGAGACAGGTTTGAAGCCCTACGAGCAGTACTTC	CASSRRETGLKPYEQYF
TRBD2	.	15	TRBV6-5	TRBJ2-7	TGTGCCAGCAGTTACGGTTCGGGGGGGACCTACGAGCAGTACTTC	CASSYGSGGTYEQYF
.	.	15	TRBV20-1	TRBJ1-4	TGCAGTGCTAGAGATCCCGGCAGGACTAATGAAAAACTGTTTTTT	CSARDPGRTNEKLFF
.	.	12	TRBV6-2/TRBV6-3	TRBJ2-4	TGTGCCAGCAGTTACATCCGGGTCATTCAGTACTTC	CASSYIRVIQYF
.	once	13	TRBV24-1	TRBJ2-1	TGTGCCACCAGTGATTTATCGGACAATGAGCAGTTCTTC	CATSDLSDNEQFF
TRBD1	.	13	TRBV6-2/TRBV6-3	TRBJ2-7	TGTGCCAGCAGAGAGACAGGGGGCTACGAGCAGTACTTC	CASRETGGYEQYF
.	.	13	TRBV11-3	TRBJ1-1	TGTGCCAGCAGCTTACTTAAGGGCACTGAAGCTTTCTTT	CASSLLKGTEAFF
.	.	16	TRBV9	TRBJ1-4	TGTGCCAGCAGCGTAGCTTCTCAGGTTCAAGGTGAAAAACTGTTTTTT	CASSVASQVQGEKLFF
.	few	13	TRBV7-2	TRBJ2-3	TGTGCCAGCAGTTTACCCATCACAGATACGCAGTATTTT	CASSLPITDTQYF
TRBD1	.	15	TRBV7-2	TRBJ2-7	TGTGCCAGCAGCTTAGCGCTTGGGACAGTTTACGAGCAGTACTTC	CASSLALGTVYEQYF
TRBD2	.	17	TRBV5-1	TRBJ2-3	TGCGCCAGCAGCCTGCTTTCCGGGACTAGCGATCCCGGGACGCAGTATTTT	CASSLLSGTSDPGTQYF
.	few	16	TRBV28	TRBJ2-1	TGTGCCAGCAGTATACGCCGACTAAGCTCCTACAATGAGCAGTTCTTC	CASSIRRLSSYNEQFF
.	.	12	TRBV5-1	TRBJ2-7	TGCGCCAGCAGCTTGGGGACGCCACCACAGTACTTC	CASSLGTPPQYF
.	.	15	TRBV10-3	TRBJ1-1	TGTGCCATCAGTTCACAGGGACGGCTGAACACTGAAGCTTTCTTT	CAISSQGRLNTEAFF